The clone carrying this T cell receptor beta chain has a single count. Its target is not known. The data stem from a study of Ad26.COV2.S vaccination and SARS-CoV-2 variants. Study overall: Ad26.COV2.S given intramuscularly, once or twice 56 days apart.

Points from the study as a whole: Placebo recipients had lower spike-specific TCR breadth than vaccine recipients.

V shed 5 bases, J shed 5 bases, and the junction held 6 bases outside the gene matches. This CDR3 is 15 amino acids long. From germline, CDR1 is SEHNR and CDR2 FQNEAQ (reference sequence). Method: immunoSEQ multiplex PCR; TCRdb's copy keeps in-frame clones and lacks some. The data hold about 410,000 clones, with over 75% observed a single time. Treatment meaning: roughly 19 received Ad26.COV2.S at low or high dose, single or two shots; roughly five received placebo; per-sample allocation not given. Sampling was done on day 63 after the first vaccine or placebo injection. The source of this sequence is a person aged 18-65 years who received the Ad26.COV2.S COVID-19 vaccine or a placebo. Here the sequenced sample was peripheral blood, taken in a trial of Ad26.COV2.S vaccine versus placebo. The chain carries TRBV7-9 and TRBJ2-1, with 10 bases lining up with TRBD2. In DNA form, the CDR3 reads TGTGCCAGCAGCCCGACTAGCGGGCGGAACAATGAGCAGTTCTTC. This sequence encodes CASSPTSGRNNEQFF.